Listed below are T cell receptor beta chains from one sample, sequenced in a study of Ad26.COV2.S vaccination and SARS-CoV-2 variants. TCRdb's copy holds only in-frame clones and misses some; the assay was immunoSEQ multiplex PCR. The sample yields about 480,000 clones, roughly 89% seen once. Sample: peripheral blood, taken in a trial of Ad26.COV2.S vaccine versus placebo. The source is a person between 18 and 59 years old who received the Ad26.COV2.S COVID-19 vaccine or a placebo. Both conserved end residues are part of each CDR3. The D gene is left open where the match is weak. Rows may omit the clone size; those that give it use once, few, many or a size class.

d_gene	v_gene	abundance	j_gene	CDR3aa	CDR3nt
.	TRBV15	.	TRBJ2-7	CATSRDLIDEQYF	TGTGCCACCAGCAGAGATCTCATAGACGAGCAGTACTTC
TRBD2	TRBV9	.	TRBJ2-1	CASSGGGSSYNEQFF	TGTGCCAGCAGCGGCGGGGGGAGCTCCTACAATGAGCAGTTCTTC
.	TRBV6-5	.	TRBJ2-4	CGNPPTSYHF	TGTGGCAACCCCCCGACGTCTTACCACTTC
TRBD1	TRBV27	.	TRBJ2-7	CASSTHRGEQYF	TGTGCCAGCAGTACTCACAGGGGTGAGCAGTACTTC
.	TRBV7-2	.	TRBJ2-7	CASRAESLSKKYF	TGTGCCAGCAGAGCTGAGTCCTTGTCGAAGAAGTACTTC
TRBD2	TRBV4-2	.	TRBJ2-3	CASSQDPAGESTDTQYF	TGTGCCAGCAGCCAGGACCCAGCGGGAGAGAGCACAGATACGCAGTATTTT
.	TRBV16	.	TRBJ1-2	CASSQYSRAGAREGYGYTF	TGTGCCAGCAGCCAATATTCCAGGGCAGGGGCCAGAGAGGGCTATGGCTACACCTTC
.	TRBV27	.	TRBJ2-1	CASSLKAGAEQFF	TGTGCCAGCAGTTTGAAAGCAGGGGCCGAGCAGTTCTTC
.	TRBV5-4	.	TRBJ2-1	CASSGGPGEQFF	TGTGCCAGCAGCGGGGGGCCAGGCGAGCAGTTCTTC
TRBD2	TRBV4-1	few	TRBJ2-7	CASSQDSTSAESYEQYF	TGCGCCAGCAGCCAAGACTCGACTAGCGCAGAGTCCTACGAGCAGTACTTC
TRBD2	TRBV7-3	once	TRBJ2-3	CASSIYSGRVTDTQYF	TGTGCCAGCAGCATCTACAGCGGGAGGGTCACAGATACGCAGTATTTT
.	TRBV20-1	.	TRBJ2-1	CSASRPNYNEQFF	TGCAGTGCTAGTAGGCCAAATTACAATGAGCAGTTCTTC
.	TRBV30	.	TRBJ1-5	CAWSVSRQTHYQPQHF	TGTGCCTGGAGTGTATCCAGACAGACACACTATCAGCCCCAGCATTTT
TRBD2	TRBV23-1	.	TRBJ2-1	CASSQLSLGLAGVDEQFF	TGCGCCAGCAGTCAATTGAGTCTGGGCCTAGCGGGAGTCGATGAGCAGTTCTTC
.	TRBV5-1	.	TRBJ2-7	CASSLVQGTYEQYF	TGCGCCAGCAGCTTGGTTCAGGGGACCTACGAGCAGTACTTC
.	TRBV14	.	TRBJ2-1	CASSPRWGIYNEQFF	TGTGCCAGCAGCCCTCGCTGGGGTATCTACAATGAGCAGTTCTTC
.	TRBV25-1	few	TRBJ1-2	CASGGFDYGYTF	TGTGCCAGCGGGGGATTCGACTATGGCTACACCTTC
TRBD2	TRBV11-3	once	TRBJ2-1	CASSLGTSGRYNEQFF	TGTGCCAGCAGCTTAGGGACTAGCGGGCGATACAATGAGCAGTTCTTC
.	TRBV4-3	.	TRBJ1-6	CASSQAITTHSSYNSPLHF	TGCGCCAGCAGCCAAGCTATCACAACCCACAGCTCCTATAATTCACCCCTCCACTTT
.	TRBV21-1	.	TRBJ2-1	CASSNKRENSYNEQFF	TGTGCCAGCAGCAACAAGCGGGAGAACTCCTACAATGAGCAGTTCTTC
.	TRBV9	.	TRBJ2-7	CASSVASGPNYEQYF	TGTGCCAGCAGCGTAGCTTCGGGACCCAACTACGAGCAGTACTTC
TRBD2	TRBV3-1/TRBV3-2	.	TRBJ2-5	CASSQWLAGVQTQYF	TGTGCCAGCAGCCAATGGCTAGCGGGAGTCCAGACCCAGTACTTC
TRBD1	TRBV28	.	TRBJ1-1	CASSLIYLGRGRDTEAFF	TGTGCCAGCAGTTTAATTTATCTGGGCAGGGGGCGAGACACTGAAGCTTTCTTT
.	TRBV19	.	TRBJ2-1	CASSIYRGPTTYNEQFF	TGTGCCAGTAGTATATACCGGGGGCCTACAACCTACAATGAGCAGTTCTTC
TRBD1	TRBV7-9	.	TRBJ1-5	CASSRQGVNQPQHF	TGTGCCAGCAGCAGACAGGGCGTCAATCAGCCCCAGCATTTT
.	TRBV6-5	many	TRBJ2-7	CASSYSGAYEQYF	TGTGCCAGCAGTTACTCGGGAGCCTACGAGCAGTACTTC
.	TRBV5-6	.	TRBJ1-4	CASSAIRSKLFF	TGTGCCAGCAGCGCGATCCGTAGTAAACTGTTTTTT
.	TRBV4-3	.	TRBJ2-4	CASSRDTEAKNIQYF	TGCGCCAGCAGCCGGGACACAGAAGCCAAAAACATTCAGTACTTC
.	TRBV29-1	.	TRBJ2-7	CSVRDNEQYF	TGCAGCGTCAGGGATAACGAGCAGTACTTC
.	TRBV19	.	TRBJ1-4	CASAPGTTGEKLFF	TGTGCCAGCGCTCCCGGGACAACGGGTGAAAAACTGTTTTTT
.	TRBV24-1	few	TRBJ2-3	CATSDPTGTDTQYF	TGTGCCACCAGTGACCCGACAGGAACAGATACGCAGTATTTT
TRBD1	TRBV4-2	.	TRBJ1-6	CASSQDVGRGRIHDSPLHF	TGTGCCAGCAGCCAAGATGTGGGCAGGGGGCGCATACACGATTCACCCCTCCACTTT
.	TRBV10-3	.	TRBJ2-7	CAISETPSDEQYF	TGTGCCATCAGTGAGACCCCGAGCGACGAGCAGTACTTC
.	TRBV21-1	.	TRBJ2-7	CASQGPSYEQYF	TGTGCCAGCCAGGGGCCCTCTTACGAGCAGTACTTC
.	TRBV6-5	once	TRBJ2-1	CASTADTREQFF	TGTGCCAGCACCGCGGATACCCGTGAGCAGTTCTTC
.	TRBV30	.	TRBJ1-5	CAWSGGGHQPQHF	TGTGCCTGGAGTGGCGGGGGGCATCAGCCCCAGCATTTT
.	TRBV10-3	.	TRBJ2-1	CAIRTLAGSEQFF	TGTGCCATCAGAACTTTAGCAGGGTCCGAGCAGTTCTTC
.	TRBV4-3	.	TRBJ2-7	CASSQGWANGTYEYEQYF	TGCGCCAGCAGCCAAGGCTGGGCGAACGGGACATATGAATACGAGCAGTACTTC
.	TRBV5-6	.	TRBJ1-5	CASSLGRNQPQHF	TGTGCCAGCAGCTTGGGTCGGAATCAGCCCCAGCATTTT
TRBD2	TRBV9	.	TRBJ2-1	CASSVGLAGGDNEQFF	TGTGCCAGCAGCGTAGGGCTAGCGGGAGGTGACAATGAGCAGTTCTTC
TRBD1	TRBV6-6	.	TRBJ2-3	CASSPPSGGTAGNTQYF	TGTGCCAGCAGTCCCCCCTCAGGGGGTACCGCAGGAAATACGCAGTATTTT
.	TRBV30	.	TRBJ2-7	CAWSTGPYEQYF	TGTGCCTGGAGTACCGGTCCCTACGAGCAGTACTTC
TRBD1	TRBV28	.	TRBJ2-5	CASSFIYAQGGETQYF	TGTGCCAGCAGCTTTATATATGCACAGGGGGGAGAGACCCAGTACTTC
.	TRBV7-3	.	TRBJ2-1	CASSPGGYPNEQFF	TGTGCCAGCAGCCCCGGGGGCTACCCCAATGAGCAGTTCTTC
.	TRBV5-1	few	TRBJ1-1	CASSLAGALGNTEAFF	TGCGCCAGCAGCTTGGCCGGGGCCCTCGGGAACACTGAAGCTTTCTTT
.	TRBV7-8	.	TRBJ2-7	CASSLGVTGKPYEQYF	TGTGCCAGCAGCTTAGGGGTTACAGGGAAACCCTACGAGCAGTACTTC
.	TRBV12-3/TRBV12-4	.	TRBJ1-1	CASSFLGTEAFF	TGTGCCAGCAGTTTCTTAGGCACTGAAGCTTTCTTT
.	TRBV9	.	TRBJ1-1	CASSVEQGGTEAFF	TGTGCCAGCAGCGTAGAACAGGGAGGGACTGAAGCTTTCTTT
.	TRBV27	.	TRBJ2-1	CASSLDSAGYNEQFF	TGTGCCAGCAGCCTCGACAGCGCTGGTTACAATGAGCAGTTCTTC